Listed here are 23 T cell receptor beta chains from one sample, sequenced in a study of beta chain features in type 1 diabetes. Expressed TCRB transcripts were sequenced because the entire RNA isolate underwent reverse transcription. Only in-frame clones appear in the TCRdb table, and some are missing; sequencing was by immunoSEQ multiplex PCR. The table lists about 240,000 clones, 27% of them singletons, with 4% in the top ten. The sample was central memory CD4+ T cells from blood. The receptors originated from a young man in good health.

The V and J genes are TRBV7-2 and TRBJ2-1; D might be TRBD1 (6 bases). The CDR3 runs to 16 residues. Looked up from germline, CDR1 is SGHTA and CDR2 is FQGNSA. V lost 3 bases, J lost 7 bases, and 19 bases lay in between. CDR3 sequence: CASSFRGSKGDNEQFF. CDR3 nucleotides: TGTGCCAGCAGCTTTAGAGGGTCAAAGGGGGATAATGAGCAGTTCTTC.

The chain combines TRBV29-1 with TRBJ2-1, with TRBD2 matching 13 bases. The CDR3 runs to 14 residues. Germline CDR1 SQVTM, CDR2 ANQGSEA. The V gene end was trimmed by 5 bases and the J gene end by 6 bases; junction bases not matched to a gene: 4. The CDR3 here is CSVTSGRASNEQFF. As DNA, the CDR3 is TGCAGCGTTACTAGCGGGAGGGCCTCCAATGAGCAGTTCTTC.

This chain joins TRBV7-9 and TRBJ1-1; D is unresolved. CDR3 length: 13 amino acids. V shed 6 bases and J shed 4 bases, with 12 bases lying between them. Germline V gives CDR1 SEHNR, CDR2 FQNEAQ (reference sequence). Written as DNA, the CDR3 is TGTGCCAGCAGTCGGATTGCGGTCACTGAAGCTTTCTTT. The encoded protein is CASSRIAVTEAFF. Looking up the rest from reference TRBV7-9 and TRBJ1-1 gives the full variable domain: DTGVSQNPRHKITKRGQNVTFRCDPISEHNRLYWYRQTLGQGPEFLTYFQNEAQLEKSRLLSDRFSAERPKGSFSTLEIQRTEQGDSAMYLCASSRIAVTEAFFGQGTRLTVV.

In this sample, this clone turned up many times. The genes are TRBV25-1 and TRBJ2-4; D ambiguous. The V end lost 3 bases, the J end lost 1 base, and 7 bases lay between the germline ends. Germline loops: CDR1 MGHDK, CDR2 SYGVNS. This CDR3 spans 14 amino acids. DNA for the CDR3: TGTGCCAGCAGTGACTCCGGGGCCAAAAACATTCAGTACTTC. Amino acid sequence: CASSDSGAKNIQYF.

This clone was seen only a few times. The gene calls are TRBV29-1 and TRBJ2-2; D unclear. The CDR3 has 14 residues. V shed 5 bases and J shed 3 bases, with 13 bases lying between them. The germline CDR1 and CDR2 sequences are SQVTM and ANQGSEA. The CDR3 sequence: CSVIGNVDTGELFF. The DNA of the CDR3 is TGCAGCGTTATAGGTAATGTGGACACCGGGGAGCTGTTTTTT.

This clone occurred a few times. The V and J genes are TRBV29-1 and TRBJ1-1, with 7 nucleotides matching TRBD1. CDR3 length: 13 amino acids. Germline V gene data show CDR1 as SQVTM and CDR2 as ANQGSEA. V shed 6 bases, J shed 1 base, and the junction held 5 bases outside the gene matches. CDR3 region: CSVTGQSNTEAFF. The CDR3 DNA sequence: TGCAGCGTGACGGGACAGTCGAACACTGAAGCTTTCTTT.

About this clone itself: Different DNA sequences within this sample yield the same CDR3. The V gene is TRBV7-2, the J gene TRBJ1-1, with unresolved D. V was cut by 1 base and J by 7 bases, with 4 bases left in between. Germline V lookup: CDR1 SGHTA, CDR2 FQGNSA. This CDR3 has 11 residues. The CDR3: CASSLGDEAFF. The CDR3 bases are TGTGCCAGCAGCTTAGGAGATGAAGCTTTCTTT. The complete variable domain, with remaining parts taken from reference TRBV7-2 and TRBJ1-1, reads GAGVSQSPSNKVTEKGKDVELRCDPISGHTALYWYRQSLGQGLEFLIYFQGNSAPDKSGLPSDRFSAERTGGSVSTLTIQRTQQEDSAVYLCASSLGDEAFFGQGTRLTVV.

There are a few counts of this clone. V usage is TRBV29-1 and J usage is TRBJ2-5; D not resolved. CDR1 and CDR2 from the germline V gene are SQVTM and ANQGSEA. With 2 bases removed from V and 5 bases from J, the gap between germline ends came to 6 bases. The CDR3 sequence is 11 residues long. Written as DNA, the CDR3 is TGCAGCGTTGAATCCGTGGAGACCCAGTACTTC. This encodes CSVESVETQYF.

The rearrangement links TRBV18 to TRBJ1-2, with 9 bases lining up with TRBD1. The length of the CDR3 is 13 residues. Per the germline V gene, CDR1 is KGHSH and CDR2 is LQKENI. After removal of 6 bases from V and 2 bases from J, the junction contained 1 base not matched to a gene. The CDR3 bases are TGTGCCAGCTCCGGGACAGGGAACTATGGCTACACCTTC. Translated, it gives CASSGTGNYGYTF.

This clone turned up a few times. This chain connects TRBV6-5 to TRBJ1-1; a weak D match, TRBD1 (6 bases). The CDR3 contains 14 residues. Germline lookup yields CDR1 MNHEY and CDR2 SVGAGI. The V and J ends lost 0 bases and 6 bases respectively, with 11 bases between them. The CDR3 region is CASSYSNRAAEAFF. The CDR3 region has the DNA TGTGCCAGCAGTTACTCGAACAGGGCTGCTGAAGCTTTCTTT.

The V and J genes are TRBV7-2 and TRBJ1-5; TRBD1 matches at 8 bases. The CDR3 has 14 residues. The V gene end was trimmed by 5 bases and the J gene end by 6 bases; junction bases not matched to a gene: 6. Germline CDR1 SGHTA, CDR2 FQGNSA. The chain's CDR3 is CASSLDRGVQPQHF. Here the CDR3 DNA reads TGTGCCAGCAGCCTCGACAGGGGTGTTCAGCCCCAGCATTTT.

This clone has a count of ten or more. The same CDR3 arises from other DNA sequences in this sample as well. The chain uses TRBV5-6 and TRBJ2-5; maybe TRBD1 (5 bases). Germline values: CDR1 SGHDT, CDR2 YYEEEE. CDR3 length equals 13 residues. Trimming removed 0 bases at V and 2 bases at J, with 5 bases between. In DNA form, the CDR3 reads TGTGCCAGCAGCTTGGGACAGCAAGAGACCCAGTACTTC. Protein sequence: CASSLGQQETQYF.

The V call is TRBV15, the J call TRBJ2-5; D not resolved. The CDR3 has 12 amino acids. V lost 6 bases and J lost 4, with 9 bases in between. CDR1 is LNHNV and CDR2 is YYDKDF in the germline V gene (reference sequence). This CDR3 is CATRLSGETQYF. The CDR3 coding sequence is TGTGCCACCAGACTATCGGGAGAGACCCAGTACTTC. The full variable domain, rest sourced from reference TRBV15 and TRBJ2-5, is DAMVIQNPRYQVTQFGKPVTLSCSQTLNHNVMYWYQQKSSQAPKLLFHYYDKDFNNEADTPDNFQSRRPNTSFCFLDIRSPGLGDTAMYLCATRLSGETQYFGPGTRLLVL.

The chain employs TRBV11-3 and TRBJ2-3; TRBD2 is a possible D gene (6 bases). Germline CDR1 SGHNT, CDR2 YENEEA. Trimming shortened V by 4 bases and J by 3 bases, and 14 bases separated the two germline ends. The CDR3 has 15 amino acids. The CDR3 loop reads CASSSGGLGTDTQYF. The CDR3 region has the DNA TGTGCCAGCAGCTCCGGGGGTCTCGGTACAGATACGCAGTATTTT. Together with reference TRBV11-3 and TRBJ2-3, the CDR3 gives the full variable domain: EAGVVQSPRYKIIEKKQPVAFWCNPISGHNTLYWYLQNLGQGPELLIRYENEEAVDDSQLPKDRFSAERLKGVDSTLKIQPAELGDSAVYLCASSSGGLGTDTQYFGPGTRLTVL.

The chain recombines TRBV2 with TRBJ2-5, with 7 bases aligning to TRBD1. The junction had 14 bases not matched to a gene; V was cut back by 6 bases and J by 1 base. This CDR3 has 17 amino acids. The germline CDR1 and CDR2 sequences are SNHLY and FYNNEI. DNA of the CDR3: TGTGCCAGCAGCATCCTCCGACAGGGCTTAGCCCAAGAGACCCAGTACTTC. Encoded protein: CASSILRQGLAQETQYF. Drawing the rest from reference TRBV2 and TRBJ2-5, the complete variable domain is EPEVTQTPSHQVTQMGQEVILRCVPISNHLYFYWYRQILGQKVEFLVSFYNNEISEKSEIFDDQFSVERPDGSNFTLKIRSTKLEDSAMYFCASSILRQGLAQETQYFGPGTRLLVL.

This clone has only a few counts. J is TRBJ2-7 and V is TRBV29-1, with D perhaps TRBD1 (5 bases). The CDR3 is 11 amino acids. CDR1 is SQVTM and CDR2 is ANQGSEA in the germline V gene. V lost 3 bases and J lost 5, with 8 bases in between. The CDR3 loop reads CSVDLGHEQYF. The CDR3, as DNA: TGCAGCGTTGATCTGGGGCACGAGCAGTACTTC.

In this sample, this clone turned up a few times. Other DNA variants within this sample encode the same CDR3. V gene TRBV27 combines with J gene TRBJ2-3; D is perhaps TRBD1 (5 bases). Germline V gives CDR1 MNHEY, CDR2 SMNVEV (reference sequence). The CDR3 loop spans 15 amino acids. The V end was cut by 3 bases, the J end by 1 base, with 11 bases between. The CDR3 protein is CASSLEGARTDTQYF. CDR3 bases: TGTGCCAGCAGTTTGGAAGGGGCCCGCACAGATACGCAGTATTTT.

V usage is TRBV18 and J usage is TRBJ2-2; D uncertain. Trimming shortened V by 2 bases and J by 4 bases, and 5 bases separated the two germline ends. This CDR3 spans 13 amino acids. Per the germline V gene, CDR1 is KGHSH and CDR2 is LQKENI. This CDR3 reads CASSPDSTGELFF. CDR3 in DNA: TGTGCCAGCTCACCAGATTCCACCGGGGAGCTGTTTTTT.

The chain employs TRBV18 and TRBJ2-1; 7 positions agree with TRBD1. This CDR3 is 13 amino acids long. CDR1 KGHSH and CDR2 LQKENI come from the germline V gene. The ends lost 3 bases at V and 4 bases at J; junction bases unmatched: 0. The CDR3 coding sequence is TGTGCCAGCTCACCGGACAGGTACAATGAGCAGTTCTTC. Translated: CASSPDRYNEQFF.

The CDR3 loop reads CASSQGTSEETQYF. The CDR3 coding sequence is TGCGCCAGCAGCCAAGGGACTAGCGAAGAGACCCAGTACTTC. The chain employs TRBV4-1 and TRBJ2-5, with 9 positions matching TRBD2. CDR3 size: 14 residues. The ends lost 1 base at V and 3 bases at J; junction bases unmatched: 0. Germline-derived CDR1 and CDR2 are MGHRA and YSYEKL.

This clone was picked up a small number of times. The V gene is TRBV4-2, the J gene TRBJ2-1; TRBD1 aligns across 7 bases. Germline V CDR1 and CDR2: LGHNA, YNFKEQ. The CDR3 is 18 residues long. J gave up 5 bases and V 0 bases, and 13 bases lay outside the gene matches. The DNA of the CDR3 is TGTGCCAGCAGCCAAGATCTCACGCGACAGGGCTGGGACAATGAGCAGTTCTTC. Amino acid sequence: CASSQDLTRQGWDNEQFF.

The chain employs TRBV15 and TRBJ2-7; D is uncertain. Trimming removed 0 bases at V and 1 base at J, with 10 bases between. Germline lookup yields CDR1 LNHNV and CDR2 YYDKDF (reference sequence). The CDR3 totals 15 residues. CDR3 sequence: CATSRDETKSYEQYF. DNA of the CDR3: TGTGCCACCAGCAGAGATGAGACAAAGTCCTACGAGCAGTACTTC.

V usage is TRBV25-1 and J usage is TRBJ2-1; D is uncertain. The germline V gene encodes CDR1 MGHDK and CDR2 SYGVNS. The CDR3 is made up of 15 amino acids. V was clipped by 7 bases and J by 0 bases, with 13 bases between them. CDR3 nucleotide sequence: TGTGCCAGCAATTCTGGTCTTAGCTCCTACAATGAGCAGTTCTTC. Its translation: CASNSGLSSYNEQFF.